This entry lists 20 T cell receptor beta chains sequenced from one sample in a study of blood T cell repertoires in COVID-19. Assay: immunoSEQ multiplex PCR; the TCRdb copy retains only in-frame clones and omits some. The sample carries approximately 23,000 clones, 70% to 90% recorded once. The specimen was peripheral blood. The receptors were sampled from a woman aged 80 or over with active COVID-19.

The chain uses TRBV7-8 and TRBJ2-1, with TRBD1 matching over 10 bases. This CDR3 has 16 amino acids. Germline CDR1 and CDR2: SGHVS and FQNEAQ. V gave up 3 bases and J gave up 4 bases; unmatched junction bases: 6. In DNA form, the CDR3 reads TGTGCCAGCAGCTTCCCGGGACAGGGGTTATACAATGAGCAGTTCTTC. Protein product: CASSFPGQGLYNEQFF.

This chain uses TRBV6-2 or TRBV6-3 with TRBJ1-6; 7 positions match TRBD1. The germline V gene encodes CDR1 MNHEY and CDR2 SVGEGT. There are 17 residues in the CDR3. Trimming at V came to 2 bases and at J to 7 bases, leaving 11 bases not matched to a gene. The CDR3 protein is CASSYHGQARLNSPLHF. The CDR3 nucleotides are TGTGCCAGCAGTTACCACGGACAGGCCAGACTCAATTCACCCCTCCACTTT.

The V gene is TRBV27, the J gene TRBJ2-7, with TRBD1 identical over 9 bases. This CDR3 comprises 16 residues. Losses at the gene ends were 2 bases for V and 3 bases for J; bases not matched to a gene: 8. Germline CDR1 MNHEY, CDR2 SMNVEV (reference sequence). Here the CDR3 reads CASSLTPGTGIYEQYF. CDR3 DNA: TGTGCCAGCAGTTTAACCCCCGGGACAGGGATCTACGAGCAGTACTTC.

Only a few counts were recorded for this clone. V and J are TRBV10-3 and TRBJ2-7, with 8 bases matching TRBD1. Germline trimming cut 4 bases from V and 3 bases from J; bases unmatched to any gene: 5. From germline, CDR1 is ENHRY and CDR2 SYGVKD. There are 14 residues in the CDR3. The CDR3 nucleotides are TGTGCCATCAGTGCCGGGACAGGTTACTACGAGCAGTACTTC. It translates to CAISAGTGYYEQYF.

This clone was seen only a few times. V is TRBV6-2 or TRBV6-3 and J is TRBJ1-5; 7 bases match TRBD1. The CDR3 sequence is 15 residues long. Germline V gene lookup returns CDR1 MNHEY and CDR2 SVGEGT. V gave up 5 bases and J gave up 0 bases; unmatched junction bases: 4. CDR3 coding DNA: TGTGCCAGCAGTGGAGACAGGGATAGCAATCAGCCCCAGCATTTT. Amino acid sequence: CASSGDRDSNQPQHF.

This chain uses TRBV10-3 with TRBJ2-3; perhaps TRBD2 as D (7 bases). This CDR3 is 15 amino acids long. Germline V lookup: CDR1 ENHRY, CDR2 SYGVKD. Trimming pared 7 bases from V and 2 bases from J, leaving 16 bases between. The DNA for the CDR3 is TGTGCCATCACCCCGGGCGGGGGCCCCACAGATACGCAGTATTTT. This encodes CAITPGGGPTDTQYF.

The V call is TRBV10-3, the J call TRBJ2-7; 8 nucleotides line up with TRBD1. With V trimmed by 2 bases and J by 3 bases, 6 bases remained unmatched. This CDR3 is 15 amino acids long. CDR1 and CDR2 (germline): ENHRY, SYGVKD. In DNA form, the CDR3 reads TGTGCCATCAGTGAGCCAGACAGGGGAGGCTACGAGCAGTACTTC. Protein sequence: CAISEPDRGGYEQYF.

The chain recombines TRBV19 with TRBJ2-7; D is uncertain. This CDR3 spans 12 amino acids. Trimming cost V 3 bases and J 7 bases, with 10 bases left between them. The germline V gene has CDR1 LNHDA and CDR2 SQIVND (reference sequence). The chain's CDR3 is CASSILLSEQYF. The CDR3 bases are TGTGCCAGTAGTATCCTCCTAAGTGAGCAGTACTTC.

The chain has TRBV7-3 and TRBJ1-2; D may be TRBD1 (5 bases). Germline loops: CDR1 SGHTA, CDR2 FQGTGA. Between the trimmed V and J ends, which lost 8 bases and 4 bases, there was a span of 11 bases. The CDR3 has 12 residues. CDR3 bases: TGTGCCAGCGGTGGCAGGGCCTATGGCTACACCTTC. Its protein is CASGGRAYGYTF.

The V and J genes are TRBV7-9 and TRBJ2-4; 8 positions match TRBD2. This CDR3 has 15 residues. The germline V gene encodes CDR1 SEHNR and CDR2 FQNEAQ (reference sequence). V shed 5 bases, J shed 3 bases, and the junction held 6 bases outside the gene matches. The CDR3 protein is CASSPSGGGKNIQYF. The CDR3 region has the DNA TGTGCCAGCAGCCCGAGCGGGGGCGGCAAAAACATTCAGTACTTC. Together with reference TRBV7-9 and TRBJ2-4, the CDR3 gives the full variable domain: DTGVSQNPRHKITKRGQNVTFRCDPISEHNRLYWYRQTLGQGPEFLTYFQNEAQLEKSRLLSDRFSAERPKGSFSTLEIQRTEQGDSAMYLCASSPSGGGKNIQYFGAGTRLSVL.

Written as DNA, the CDR3 is TGTGCCAGCAGTTCACTAGCGGGGGGGCCCAATGAGCAGTTCTTC. This gives the protein CASSSLAGGPNEQFF. This chain joins TRBV6-6 and TRBJ2-1; TRBD2 aligns across 13 bases. CDR1 MNHNY and CDR2 SVGAGI come from the germline V gene (reference sequence). The CDR3 has 15 residues. Trimming removed 4 bases from V and 6 bases from J; junction bases left unmatched: 3.

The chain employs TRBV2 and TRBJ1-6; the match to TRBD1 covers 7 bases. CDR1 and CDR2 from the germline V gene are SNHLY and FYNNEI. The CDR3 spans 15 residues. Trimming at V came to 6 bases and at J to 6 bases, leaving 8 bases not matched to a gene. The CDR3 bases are TGTGCCAGCAGGACGGGACAGTCTCCTAATTCACCCCTCCACTTT. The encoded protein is CASRTGQSPNSPLHF. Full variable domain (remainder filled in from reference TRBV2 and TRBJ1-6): EPEVTQTPSHQVTQMGQEVILRCVPISNHLYFYWYRQILGQKVEFLVSFYNNEISEKSEIFDDQFSVERPDGSNFTLKIRSTKLEDSAMYFCASRTGQSPNSPLHFGNGTRLTVT.

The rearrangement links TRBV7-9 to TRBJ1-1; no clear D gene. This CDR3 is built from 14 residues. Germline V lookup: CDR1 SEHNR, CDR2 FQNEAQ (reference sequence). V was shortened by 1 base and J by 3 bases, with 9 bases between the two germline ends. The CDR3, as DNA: TGTGCCAGCAGCTTAGATCCAGTCGACACTGAAGCTTTCTTT. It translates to CASSLDPVDTEAFF. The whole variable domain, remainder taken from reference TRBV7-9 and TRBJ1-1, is DTGVSQNPRHKITKRGQNVTFRCDPISEHNRLYWYRQTLGQGPEFLTYFQNEAQLEKSRLLSDRFSAERPKGSFSTLEIQRTEQGDSAMYLCASSLDPVDTEAFFGQGTRLTVV.

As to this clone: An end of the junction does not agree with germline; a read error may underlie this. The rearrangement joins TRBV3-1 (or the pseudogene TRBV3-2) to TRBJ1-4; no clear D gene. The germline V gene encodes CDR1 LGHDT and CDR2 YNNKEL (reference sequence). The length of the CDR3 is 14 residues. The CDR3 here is CASSQDPPKEKLFF. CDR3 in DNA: TGTGCCAGCAGCCAAGATCCCCCTAAGGAAAAACTGTTTTTT.

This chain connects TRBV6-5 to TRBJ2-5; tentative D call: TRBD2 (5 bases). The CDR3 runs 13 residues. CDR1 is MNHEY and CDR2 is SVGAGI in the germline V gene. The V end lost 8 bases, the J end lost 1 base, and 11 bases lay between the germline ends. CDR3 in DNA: TGTGCCAGCTTGCGACGGGGCCAAGAGACCCAGTACTTC. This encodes CASLRRGQETQYF.

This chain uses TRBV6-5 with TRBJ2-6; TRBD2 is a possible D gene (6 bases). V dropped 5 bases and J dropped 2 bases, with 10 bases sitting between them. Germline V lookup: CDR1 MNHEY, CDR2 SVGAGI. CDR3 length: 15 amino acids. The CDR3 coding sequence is TGTGCCAGCAGTCCATCGGGGGCTGGGGCCAACGTCCTGACTTTC. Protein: CASSPSGAGANVLTF.

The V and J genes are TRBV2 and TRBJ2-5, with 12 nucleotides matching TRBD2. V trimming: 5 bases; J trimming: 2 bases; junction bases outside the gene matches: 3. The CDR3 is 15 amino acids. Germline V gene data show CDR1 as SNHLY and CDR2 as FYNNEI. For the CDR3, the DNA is TGTGCCAGCAGTAAAACTAGCGGGGGGCAAGAGACCCAGTACTTC. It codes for CASSKTSGGQETQYF.

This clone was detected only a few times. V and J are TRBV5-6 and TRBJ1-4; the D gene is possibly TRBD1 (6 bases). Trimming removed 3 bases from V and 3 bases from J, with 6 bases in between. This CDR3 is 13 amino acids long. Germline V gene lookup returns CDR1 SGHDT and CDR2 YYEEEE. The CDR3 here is CASSWTANEKLFF. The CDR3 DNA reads TGTGCCAGCAGCTGGACAGCTAATGAAAAACTGTTTTTT.

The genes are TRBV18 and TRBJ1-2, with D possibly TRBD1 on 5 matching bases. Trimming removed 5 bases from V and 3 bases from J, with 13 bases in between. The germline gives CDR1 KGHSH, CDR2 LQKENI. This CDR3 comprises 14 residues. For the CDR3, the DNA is TGTGCCAGCTCATCCCGCGGGGGGGACTATGGCTACACCTTC. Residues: CASSSRGGDYGYTF.

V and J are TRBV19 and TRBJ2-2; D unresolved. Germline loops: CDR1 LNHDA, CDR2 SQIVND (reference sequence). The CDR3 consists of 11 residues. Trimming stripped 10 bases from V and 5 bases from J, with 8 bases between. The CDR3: CATSETGELFF. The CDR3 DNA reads TGTGCCACCTCTGAGACCGGGGAGCTGTTTTTT.